These 22 T cell receptor beta chains were all obtained from the same sample, sequenced in a study of T cells in Graves' hyperthyroidism and ophthalmopathy. TCR beta CDR3 regions were amplified from RNA. The study used the HTBI primer set for a first-round RT-PCR of the TCR CDR3. In TCRdb, the multiplex PCR reads were re-called with MiXCR into one record per CDR3 protein. The sample has approximately 300,000 distinct CDR3 sequences, 16% seen once. The sequenced sample was blood. The source of these receptors is a man aged 25 to 40 with Graves' hyperthyroidism.

CDR3: CASSFTGGRDYGYTF. Written as DNA, the CDR3 is TGTGCCAGCAGCTTCACAGGGGGAAGGGACTATGGCTACACCTTC. The chain carries TRBV7-8 and TRBJ1-2, with 8 bases lining up with TRBD1. Germline CDR1 is SGHVS and CDR2 is FQNEAQ. Trimming removed 3 bases from V and 3 bases from J; junction bases left unmatched: 6. The CDR3 has 15 amino acids.

This clonotype was seen a handful of times. V usage is TRBV7-2 and J usage is TRBJ2-5; TRBD1 or TRBD2 may be the D gene (7 bases each). The V gene lost 8 bases and the J gene lost 4 bases, with 26 bases spanning the gap. Looked up from germline, CDR1 is SGHTA and CDR2 is FQGNSA. The CDR3 has 17 residues. CDR3 nucleotide sequence: TGTGCCAGCCGAAACAAAGGGGGCGGGAGATGGCCAGAGACCCAGTACTTC. Protein sequence: CASRNKGGGRWPETQYF.

Many counts were recorded for this clonotype. This chain uses TRBV2 with TRBJ1-1, with D perhaps TRBD1 (6 bases). From germline, CDR1 is SNHLY and CDR2 FYNNEI. The V end lost 4 bases, the J end lost 7 bases, and 10 bases lay between the germline ends. The CDR3 is 12 amino acids. CDR3 nucleotides: TGTGCCAGCAGTGTGCAGGGACATGAAGCTTTCTTT. This translates into CASSVQGHEAFF.

This clonotype turned up a few times. The V and J genes are TRBV7-9 and TRBJ2-7; tentative D call: TRBD2 (5 bases). CDR1 and CDR2 from the germline V gene are SEHNR and FQNEAQ (reference sequence). The V gene lost 4 bases and the J gene lost 6 bases, with 19 bases spanning the gap. CDR3 length: 15 amino acids. CDR3 nucleotides: TGTGCCAGCAGCTCGCCGTTCACTAGTTACGGCGAGCAGTACTTC. Amino acid sequence: CASSSPFTSYGEQYF.

This clonotype was seen ten or more times. This sequence joins TRBV27 and TRBJ2-7; 7 positions agree with TRBD1. Losses at the gene ends were 0 bases for V and 3 bases for J; bases not matched to a gene: 2. This CDR3 is built from 14 residues. From germline, CDR1 is MNHEY and CDR2 SMNVEV (reference sequence). Here the CDR3 DNA reads TGTGCCAGCAGTTTATCGCAGGGGGACTACGAGCAGTACTTC. Protein sequence: CASSLSQGDYEQYF.

This clonotype was recorded at least ten times. The chain uses TRBV12-3 or TRBV12-4 and TRBJ2-3; no clear D gene. Trimming removed 2 bases at V and 6 bases at J, with 9 bases between. The CDR3 extends over 13 amino acids. The CDR3 sequence: CASSLNSEDTQYF. CDR3 DNA: TGTGCCAGCAGTTTAAACTCGGAGGATACGCAGTATTTT.

This clonotype has just a few counts. The V and J genes are TRBV5-1 and TRBJ1-4; D is ambiguous. V was cut by 2 bases and J by 10 bases, with 18 bases left in between. The CDR3 is 15 amino acids. The V gene's germline CDR1 is SGHRS and CDR2 YFSETQ. The CDR3 here is CASSLGSGIRGKLFF. As DNA, the CDR3 is TGCGCCAGCAGCTTAGGCAGCGGTATTCGAGGAAAACTGTTTTTT.

This clonotype was seen more than once but under ten times. The rearrangement uses TRBV4-1 and TRBJ1-5; D unresolved. Trimming left V 1 base short and J 4 bases short, with 17 bases between. The germline V gene encodes CDR1 MGHRA and CDR2 YSYEKL. The CDR3 is 17 residues long. CDR3 bases: TGCGCCAGCAGCCAAGCCCTGACTGGGGAGAGAAATCAGCCCCAGCATTTT. Amino acid sequence: CASSQALTGERNQPQHF.

This clonotype occurred many times. The V and J genes are TRBV20-1 and TRBJ2-1, with no clear D. Trimming shortened V by 3 bases and J by 0 bases, and 9 bases separated the two germline ends. Germline V gene sequence: CDR1 DFQATT, CDR2 SNEGSKA (reference sequence). The CDR3 is 14 amino acids. Written as DNA, the CDR3 is TGCAGTGCTAGGGACCCGAGCTCCTACAATGAGCAGTTCTTC. Its translation: CSARDPSSYNEQFF.

This clonotype was recorded many times. The V call is TRBV11-2, the J call TRBJ2-7, with D uncertain. V lost 4 bases to trimming and J lost 2 bases, with 12 bases between them. Looked up from germline, CDR1 is SGHAT and CDR2 is FQNNGV. The CDR3 spans 14 residues. The CDR3 DNA is TGTGCCAGCAGCTCCATGCCGATCGCCTACGAGCAGTACTTC. Its protein is CASSSMPIAYEQYF. The full variable domain, rest sourced from reference TRBV11-2 and TRBJ2-7, is EAGVAQSPRYKIIEKRQSVAFWCNPISGHATLYWYQQILGQGPKLLIQFQNNGVVDDSQLPKDRFSAERLKGVDSTLKIQPAKLEDSAVYLCASSSMPIAYEQYFGPGTRLTVT.

V gene TRBV29-1 combines with J gene TRBJ1-4; D remains unclear. This CDR3 contains 10 residues. CDR1 is SQVTM, CDR2 ANQGSEA, per germline. Deletions cut 4 bases from V and 7 bases from J, with 4 bases between. CDR3 DNA sequence: TGCAGCGTTGGACGTGAAAAACTGTTTTTT. Its translation: CSVGREKLFF.

The chain has TRBV5-1 and TRBJ2-1, with D perhaps matching TRBD1 or TRBD2 (6 bases each). This CDR3 contains 15 residues. Deletions cut 4 bases from V and 10 bases from J, with 21 bases between. Per the germline V gene, CDR1 is SGHRS and CDR2 is YFSETQ. In nucleotides, the CDR3 is TGCGCCAGCAGCACTCAACCGGGACTCCAGGGGGAGCAGTTCTTC. It specifies CASSTQPGLQGEQFF.

V usage is TRBV10-1 and J usage is TRBJ1-1; the D gene is possibly TRBD1 (5 bases). The length of the CDR3 is 13 residues. Looked up from germline, CDR1 is WNHNN and CDR2 is SYGVQD (reference sequence). V lost 10 bases to trimming and J lost 1 base, with 13 bases between them. CDR3 sequence (DNA): TGCGCCACCGCCGTTACAGGGAACACTGAAGCTTTCTTT. This gives the protein CATAVTGNTEAFF.

For this clonotype: One junction end disagrees with the germline gene, perhaps due to a read error. The rearrangement uses TRBV5-6 and TRBJ1-1; no clear D. The germline V gene encodes CDR1 SGHDT and CDR2 YYEEEE. The CDR3 loop spans 12 amino acids. For the CDR3, the DNA is TGTGCCAGCAGCTCTAGACGGTCTCAAGGTCTCTTT. This translates into CASSSRRSQGLF.

This clonotype was found many times. The chain uses TRBV11-2 and TRBJ2-7, with D unclear. Germline V lookup: CDR1 SGHAT, CDR2 FQNNGV. The CDR3 covers 14 residues. V dropped 4 bases and J dropped 3 bases, with 13 bases sitting between them. The CDR3 loop reads CASSSGPLLYEQYF. The CDR3 DNA reads TGTGCCAGCAGCTCCGGACCCCTCCTCTACGAGCAGTACTTC.

The J gene is TRBJ2-1, the V gene TRBV20-1; D may match TRBD1 or TRBD2 (5 bases each). The V gene lost 6 bases and the J gene lost 0 bases, with 12 bases spanning the gap. There are 14 residues in the CDR3. CDR1 is DFQATT and CDR2 is SNEGSKA in the germline V gene (reference sequence). Here the CDR3 reads CSARDLSSYNEQFF. The CDR3 DNA sequence: TGCAGTGCCCGGGACCTCAGCTCCTACAATGAGCAGTTCTTC.

V is TRBV20-1 and J is TRBJ2-4; 7 nucleotides line up with TRBD2. The CDR3 extends over 14 amino acids. Trimming took 5 bases from V and 7 from J; bases not matched to a gene: 11. Germline loops: CDR1 DFQATT, CDR2 SNEGSKA (reference sequence). The DNA for the CDR3 is TGCAGTGCTGGGGCAAGCGGGAATGGGAACATTCAGTACTTC. This sequence encodes CSAGASGNGNIQYF.

The sample holds many counts of this clonotype. The rearrangement joins TRBV27 to TRBJ2-7; possibly TRBD1 for D (6 bases). V was pared by 8 bases and J by 6 bases, with 14 bases between. There are 12 residues in the CDR3. Germline CDR1 MNHEY, CDR2 SMNVEV (reference sequence). In DNA, the CDR3 is TGTGCCAGCGGGACACTCCCCTTCGAGCAGTACTTC. It is translated as CASGTLPFEQYF.

The V and J genes are TRBV29-1 and TRBJ2-7; 7 positions agree with TRBD2. CDR3 length equals 14 residues. CDR1 SQVTM and CDR2 ANQGSEA come from the germline V gene. The V gene end was trimmed by 4 bases and the J gene end by 4 bases; junction bases not matched to a gene: 10. CDR3 protein: CSVVRGRESYEQYF. As DNA, the CDR3 is TGCAGCGTTGTAAGAGGGCGGGAGTCGTACGAGCAGTACTTC.

This chain links TRBV20-1 with TRBJ1-4; no firm D call. CDR3 length: 16 amino acids. Germline V gene data show CDR1 as DFQATT and CDR2 as SNEGSKA (reference sequence). The ends were cut back, 6 bases at V and 6 bases at J, with 23 bases in the middle. CDR3 sequence reads: CSALGSSEEWHEKLFF. The DNA of the CDR3 is TGCAGTGCCTTAGGGTCCTCCGAGGAGTGGCATGAAAAACTGTTTTTT.

In its sample, this clonotype was seen a few times. The rearrangement joins TRBV12-3 or TRBV12-4 to TRBJ2-7, with 9 bases fitting TRBD1. Trimming cost V 6 bases and J 5 bases; bases outside gene matches: 5. This CDR3 comprises 13 residues. This CDR3 reads CASSRTGENEQYF. The DNA for the CDR3 is TGTGCCAGCAGCCGGACAGGGGAAAACGAGCAGTACTTC.

This clonotype was found many times. This sequence joins TRBV6-5 and TRBJ2-7, with 9 bases aligning to TRBD1. The V gene's germline CDR1 is MNHEY and CDR2 SVGAGI. This CDR3 has 15 residues. V lost 0 bases, J lost 6 bases, and 6 bases stayed unmatched. The CDR3 nucleotides read TGTGCCAGCAGTTACTCGGGACAGGGTAAGATCGAGCAGTACTTC. Protein product: CASSYSGQGKIEQYF.